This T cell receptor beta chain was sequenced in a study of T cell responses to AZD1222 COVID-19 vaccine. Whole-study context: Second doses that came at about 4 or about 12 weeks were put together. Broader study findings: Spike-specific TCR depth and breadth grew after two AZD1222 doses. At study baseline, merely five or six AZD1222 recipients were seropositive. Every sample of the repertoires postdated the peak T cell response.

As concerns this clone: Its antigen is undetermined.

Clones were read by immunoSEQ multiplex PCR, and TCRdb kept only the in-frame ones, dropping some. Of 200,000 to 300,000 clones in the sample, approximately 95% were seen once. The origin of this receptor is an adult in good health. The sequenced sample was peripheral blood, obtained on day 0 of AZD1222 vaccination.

The CDR3 protein is CASSRGNPGQGWGLTEAFF. The CDR3 nucleotides are TGCGCCAGCAGCCGAGGGAACCCGGGACAGGGATGGGGTTTGACTGAAGCTTTCTTT. V usage is TRBV4-3 and J usage is TRBJ1-1; 9 bases are shared with TRBD1. This CDR3 is built from 19 residues. CDR1 and CDR2 (germline): LGHNA, YSLEER. Trimming took 4 bases from V and 5 from J; bases not matched to a gene: 20.